These 26 T cell receptor beta chains were all obtained from the same sample, sequenced in a study of radiotherapy plus CTLA-4 blockade in lung cancer (dated by TCRdb to about 2018). The library was obtained by the immunoSEQ multiplex PCR assay. The table was pulled from immuneACCESS by TCRdb, which kept in-frame rearrangements only. Such tables lose some clones; where checked, under half of the loss comes from unresolved V genes, and the rest has no known cause. Here the sample has about 73,000 clones; about nine tenths occur a single time. Together, the top ten hold 40% of the sample. The specimen comprised peripheral blood, sampled from a patient treated with radiotherapy plus ipilimumab. Receptor source: a human donor with non-small cell lung cancer that progressed on radiotherapy plus ipilimumab.

The chain combines TRBV27 with TRBJ2-7; no clear D. The CDR3 runs to 13 residues. CDR1 is MNHEY and CDR2 is SMNVEV in the germline V gene (reference sequence). V lost 3 bases and J lost 3, with 9 bases in between. As DNA, the CDR3 is TGTGCCAGCAGTTTGGGCACCATCTACGAGCAGTACTTC. Its translation is CASSLGTIYEQYF.

This clone has only one observation. This chain joins TRBV27 and TRBJ1-3, with D maybe TRBD1 (5 bases). This CDR3 region has 14 residues. Trimming cost V 5 bases and J 0 bases, with 8 bases left between them. Germline V gives CDR1 MNHEY, CDR2 SMNVEV (reference sequence). CDR3 loop: CASSRQSSGNTIYF. In DNA, the CDR3 is TGTGCCAGCAGTAGACAGAGCTCTGGAAACACCATATATTTT.

The chain carries TRBV27 and TRBJ2-2, with no clear D. Trimming removed 6 bases at V and 1 base at J, with 24 bases between. This CDR3 spans 19 amino acids. Germline V lookup: CDR1 MNHEY, CDR2 SMNVEV (reference sequence). CDR3 amino acids: CASRHNNGVWDRNTGELFF. CDR3 bases: TGTGCCAGCAGACATAATAATGGAGTTTGGGATCGGAACACCGGGGAGCTGTTTTTT.

The J gene is TRBJ2-5, the V gene TRBV5-6; 7 bases line up with TRBD1. This CDR3 spans 16 amino acids. After removal of 3 bases from V and 0 bases from J, the junction contained 8 bases not matched to a gene. Germline lookup yields CDR1 SGHDT and CDR2 YYEEEE. The DNA for the CDR3 is TGTGCCAGCAGCTCCCCTTGGGACAGCTACCAAGAGACCCAGTACTTC. It specifies CASSSPWDSYQETQYF.

The rearrangement uses TRBV28 and TRBJ1-5; the D gene is possibly TRBD1 (5 bases). The CDR3 has 17 residues. Germline V gene lookup returns CDR1 MDHEN and CDR2 SYDVKM. V shed 5 bases and J shed 1 base, with 18 bases lying between them. The CDR3 reads CASSRNSRGRSNQPQHF. Here the CDR3 DNA reads TGTGCCAGCAGTAGAAATTCAAGGGGCCGAAGCAATCAGCCCCAGCATTTT. Full variable domain (remainder filled in from reference TRBV28 and TRBJ1-5): DVKVTQSSRYLVKRTGEKVFLECVQDMDHENMFWYRQDPGLGLRLIYFSYDVKMKEKGDIPEGYSVSREKKERFSLILESASTNQTSMYLCASSRNSRGRSNQPQHFGDGTRLSIL.

This clone was counted only a few times. The chain is built from TRBV15 and TRBJ1-1; D remains unclear. V shed 0 bases and J shed 8 bases, with 7 bases lying between them. From germline, CDR1 is LNHNV and CDR2 YYDKDF (reference sequence). The length of the CDR3 is 12 residues. CDR3 protein: CATSRDQQEAFF. For the CDR3, the DNA is TGTGCCACCAGCAGAGATCAACAGGAAGCTTTCTTT.

The genes are TRBV10-1 and TRBJ1-3, with D perhaps TRBD1 (5 bases). There are 16 residues in the CDR3. Germline loops: CDR1 WNHNN, CDR2 SYGVQD (reference sequence). V was pared by 6 bases and J by 4 bases, with 19 bases between. The CDR3 DNA sequence: TGCGCCAGCAGGGCCCTCAAGGGGTCTGGAGGAAACACCATATATTTT. The encoded protein is CASRALKGSGGNTIYF.

V is TRBV28 and J is TRBJ2-1; 8 bases are shared with TRBD1. The ends lost 2 bases at V and 3 bases at J; junction bases unmatched: 6. In germline, CDR1 is MDHEN, CDR2 SYDVKM. The CDR3 contains 16 residues. The CDR3 loop is CASSLHRTGIYNEQFF. CDR3 nucleotide sequence: TGTGCCAGCAGTTTACATAGGACAGGGATCTACAATGAGCAGTTCTTC. Full variable domain (remainder filled in from reference TRBV28 and TRBJ2-1): DVKVTQSSRYLVKRTGEKVFLECVQDMDHENMFWYRQDPGLGLRLIYFSYDVKMKEKGDIPEGYSVSREKKERFSLILESASTNQTSMYLCASSLHRTGIYNEQFFGPGTRLTVL.

V is TRBV28 and J is TRBJ2-7; D is possibly TRBD2 (6 bases). Germline assignment: CDR1 MDHEN and CDR2 SYDVKM. Trimming left V 7 bases short and J 1 base short, with 8 bases between. The CDR3 contains 12 residues. The CDR3, as DNA: TGTGCCAGCAAGGCGGGGTCCTACGAGCAGTACTTC. Protein product: CASKAGSYEQYF. The whole variable domain, filled in from reference TRBV28 and TRBJ2-7, reads DVKVTQSSRYLVKRTGEKVFLECVQDMDHENMFWYRQDPGLGLRLIYFSYDVKMKEKGDIPEGYSVSREKKERFSLILESASTNQTSMYLCASKAGSYEQYFGPGTRLTVT.

This clone came up once. The chain combines TRBV5-6 with TRBJ2-5, with TRBD1 matching 7 bases. With 6 bases clipped from V and 1 base from J, the junction kept 6 bases outside the gene matches. Germline CDR1 SGHDT, CDR2 YYEEEE. This CDR3 has 14 residues. Here the CDR3 DNA reads TGTGCCAGCACCTCGGACAGGATCCAAGAGACCCAGTACTTC. Protein product: CASTSDRIQETQYF.

The CDR3 DNA reads as TGTGCCAGCAGTTTATTCGGCGAACCCGAGCAGTACTTC. As protein: CASSLFGEPEQYF. V usage is TRBV27 and J usage is TRBJ2-7; D ambiguous. The V gene lost 1 base and the J gene lost 6 bases, with 10 bases spanning the gap. From germline, CDR1 is MNHEY and CDR2 SMNVEV (reference sequence). The length of the CDR3 is 13 residues.

The V gene is TRBV19, the J gene TRBJ2-3; D might be TRBD1 (5 bases). V was clipped by 4 bases and J by 6 bases, with 8 bases between them. Germline V gene sequence: CDR1 LNHDA, CDR2 SQIVND (reference sequence). The CDR3 loop spans 12 amino acids. CDR3 loop: CASSTGWDTQYF. The CDR3 nucleotides are TGTGCCAGTAGTACAGGGTGGGATACGCAGTATTTT.

This rearrangement joins TRBV4-1 to TRBJ2-5; TRBD1 is a possible D gene (6 bases). The CDR3 sequence is 15 residues long. Trimming removed 0 bases at V and 5 bases at J, with 13 bases between. Germline loops: CDR1 MGHRA, CDR2 YSYEKL. The CDR3 reads CASSQDRGGLETQYF. The CDR3 nucleotides are TGCGCCAGCAGCCAAGATCGTGGGGGCTTGGAGACCCAGTACTTC.

In this sample, this clone turned up a few times. J is TRBJ1-1 and V is TRBV19, with D perhaps TRBD1 (5 bases). The CDR3 runs to 17 residues. Germline V gene lookup returns CDR1 LNHDA and CDR2 SQIVND (reference sequence). V lost 4 bases and J lost 3, with 21 bases in between. CDR3 DNA sequence: TGTGCCAGTAGTAAGGGACGGATCAACCCTGCGCACACTGAAGCTTTCTTT. Translation gives CASSKGRINPAHTEAFF.

The chain uses TRBV6-5 and TRBJ1-1; no definite D call. Germline V gene data show CDR1 as MNHEY and CDR2 as SVGAGI. The CDR3 runs 15 residues. Trimming took 5 bases from V and 5 from J, leaving 18 bases between them. For the CDR3, the DNA is TGTGCCAGCAGTCCTACCTGGCGGGGTGGTACTGAAGCTTTCTTT. Translation gives CASSPTWRGGTEAFF.

This chain links TRBV27 with TRBJ2-1; TRBD2 agrees at 11 bases. CDR1 MNHEY and CDR2 SMNVEV come from the germline V gene (reference sequence). V shed 6 bases and J 7 bases; nucleotides not matched to a gene: 2. The CDR3 is 13 amino acids. Here the CDR3 reads CASRLAGVNEQFF. In nucleotides, the CDR3 is TGTGCCAGCAGACTAGCGGGAGTAAATGAGCAGTTCTTC.

This clone has only one observation. J is TRBJ2-2 and V is TRBV7-2; no definite D call. Trimming took off 2 bases at V and 8 bases at J, with 3 bases between the two ends. The CDR3 sequence is 11 residues long. Germline V gene lookup returns CDR1 SGHTA and CDR2 FQGNSA. The DNA of the CDR3 is TGTGCCAGCAGCTTATATGGGGAGCTGTTTTTT. It yields the protein CASSLYGELFF.

The J gene is TRBJ2-5, the V gene TRBV15; 8 nucleotides agree with TRBD2. The CDR3 has 15 amino acids. Germline V gives CDR1 LNHNV, CDR2 YYDKDF (reference sequence). The trim removed 4 bases at V and 5 bases at J, leaving 9 bases unmatched. Here the CDR3 DNA reads TGTGCCACCAGCACGGAAGCGGGAGAGTGGGAGACCCAGTACTTC. Its protein product is CATSTEAGEWETQYF.

V and J are TRBV5-6 and TRBJ2-5; 7 bases line up with TRBD1. Germline trimming cut 0 bases from V and 4 bases from J; bases unmatched to any gene: 3. Germline CDR1 is SGHDT and CDR2 is YYEEEE. The CDR3 covers 14 residues. The CDR3 sequence: CASSLVRGRETQYF. In nucleotides, the CDR3 is TGTGCCAGCAGCTTGGTCAGGGGGAGAGAGACCCAGTACTTC.

The chain uses TRBV7-2 and TRBJ1-1; D gene uncertain. Trimming took off 3 bases at V and 1 base at J, with 12 bases between the two ends. Germline V gene sequence: CDR1 SGHTA, CDR2 FQGNSA. The CDR3 consists of 15 residues. CDR3 bases: TGTGCCAGCAGCTTTTTGGCGGCAGGGAACACTGAAGCTTTCTTT. The encoded protein is CASSFLAAGNTEAFF.

The chain joins TRBV27 to TRBJ2-1, with D possibly called TRBD1 or TRBD2 (6 bases each). The CDR3 extends over 15 amino acids. Germline V gene sequence: CDR1 MNHEY, CDR2 SMNVEV (reference sequence). V lost 3 bases and J 8 bases, leaving 17 bases between the germline ends. The CDR3 loop reads CASSLTAAGEDEQFF. The CDR3 DNA reads as TGTGCCAGCAGTTTGACGGCCGCAGGGGAGGATGAGCAGTTCTTC.

The chain links TRBV28 to TRBJ1-4; unclear D gene. Trimming stripped 3 bases from V and 0 bases from J, with 5 bases between. This CDR3 comprises 14 residues. Germline V gives CDR1 MDHEN, CDR2 SYDVKM. The CDR3 loop reads CASSFPATNEKLFF. The CDR3 DNA is TGTGCCAGCAGTTTCCCCGCAACTAATGAAAAACTGTTTTTT.

The rearrangement joins TRBV5-5 to TRBJ1-5, with 7 bases identical to TRBD1. After removal of 4 bases from V and 0 bases from J, the junction contained 10 bases not matched to a gene. Germline CDR1 and CDR2: SGHKS and YYEKEE (reference sequence). The CDR3 runs to 17 residues. DNA for the CDR3: TGTGCCAGCAGCCCCAGGACAGGAATGCATAGCAATCAGCCCCAGCATTTT. It codes for CASSPRTGMHSNQPQHF. Together with reference TRBV5-5 and TRBJ1-5, the CDR3 gives the full variable domain: DAGVTQSPTHLIKTRGQQVTLRCSPISGHKSVSWYQQVLGQGPQFIFQYYEKEERGRGNFPDRFSARQFPNYSSELNVNALLLGDSALYLCASSPRTGMHSNQPQHFGDGTRLSIL.

The chain carries TRBV28 and TRBJ1-5, with 7 bases that match TRBD1. The CDR3 is 14 amino acids. J was trimmed by 3 bases and V by 5 bases; bases with no gene match: 4. CDR1 and CDR2 (germline): MDHEN, SYDVKM. CDR3 protein: CASSQTGSNQPQHF. CDR3 sequence (DNA): TGTGCCAGCAGTCAGACAGGGTCCAATCAGCCCCAGCATTTT. The whole variable domain, filled in from reference TRBV28 and TRBJ1-5, reads DVKVTQSSRYLVKRTGEKVFLECVQDMDHENMFWYRQDPGLGLRLIYFSYDVKMKEKGDIPEGYSVSREKKERFSLILESASTNQTSMYLCASSQTGSNQPQHFGDGTRLSIL.

The chain combines TRBV28 with TRBJ1-2; TRBD1 is a possible D gene (6 bases). Germline V gene lookup returns CDR1 MDHEN and CDR2 SYDVKM. CDR3 length: 12 residues. The V end lost 5 bases, the J end lost 7 bases, and 11 bases lay between the germline ends. The CDR3 nucleotides are TGTGCCAGCAGTACTGGACAGTCTGGCTACACCTTC. Translation: CASSTGQSGYTF.

The chain recombines TRBV6-5 with TRBJ2-7; 11 bases are shared with TRBD2. The V gene end was trimmed by 7 bases and the J gene end by 1 base; junction bases not matched to a gene: 6. The CDR3 sequence is 15 residues long. The germline gives CDR1 MNHEY, CDR2 SVGAGI. CDR3 amino acids: CASKPGLADSYEQYV. CDR3 bases: TGTGCCAGCAAGCCGGGACTAGCGGATTCCTACGAGCAGTACGTC.